The rows below give T cell receptor beta chains drawn from one sample of a study of T-cell memory formation after mild COVID-19. TCRdb redid the calling of the 5' RACE reads with MiXCR, one entry per CDR3 protein. The sample yields 400,000 to 550,000 distinct CDR3 sequences, roughly 23% seen once. Sequencing was carried out using PBMCs or a T cell subset sorted from them (not recorded which). These receptors were taken from an adult woman who had mild COVID-19 (a few samples of this study predate the infection). Cell type and time point are not known. CDR3s include the opening cysteine and the closing phenylalanine or tryptophan.

TRBV27	TRBJ2-7	16	CASSLAPAPEGYEQYF
TRBV20-1	TRBJ2-3	13	CSARSPDLDTQYF
TRBV10-3	TRBJ2-1	19	CAISERRESPAPPYNEQFF
TRBV7-7	TRBJ2-7	15	CASSPTSSGPYEQYF
TRBV12-3/TRBV12-4	TRBJ2-5	15	CASSLNRGYQETQYF
TRBV14	TRBJ2-4	13	CASSPRLKNIQYF
TRBV7-6	TRBJ2-1	15	CASSPIGEGGNEQFF
TRBV7-3	TRBJ2-1	15	CASSVGLAGGNEQFF
TRBV6-5	TRBJ1-2	14	CASSYGLENYGYTF
TRBV21-1	TRBJ2-5	13	CAGRLGLVETQYF
TRBV4-2	TRBJ2-5	16	CASSQVLAGDPETQYF
TRBV7-7	TRBJ2-2	14	CASSPDSVTGELFF
TRBV5-1	TRBJ2-3	16	CASSLGAGISTDTQYF
TRBV24-1	TRBJ2-2	12	CATSDFPGELFF
TRBV6-6	TRBJ1-5	14	CASSYDRVEQPQHF
TRBV5-1	TRBJ1-2	12	CASSLDGYGYTF
TRBV12-3/TRBV12-4	TRBJ2-4	15	CASSLREVAKNIQYF
TRBV4-2	TRBJ2-7	14	CASSQDPSSYEQYF
TRBV20-1	TRBJ2-7	14	CSARADIGGYEQYF
TRBV24-1	TRBJ2-1	16	CATSDLGLAGGNEQFF
TRBV12-3/TRBV12-4	TRBJ2-3	11	CASSSVIAQYF
TRBV3-1	TRBJ2-2	14	CASSLMRGTGELFF
TRBV6-4	TRBJ2-7	13	CAPWLAGVNEQYF
TRBV5-5	TRBJ1-3	12	CASSLTSDTIYF
TRBV7-9	TRBJ2-5	17	CASSLLASGPYQETQYF
TRBV15	TRBJ2-5	13	CATSEAGGKTQYF
TRBV5-1	TRBJ2-7	13	CASGTDGSYEQYF
TRBV7-9	TRBJ1-1	14	CASSWTGEETEAFF
TRBV20-1	TRBJ1-4	15	CSARDLGRSNEKLFF
TRBV21-1	TRBJ2-3	18	CASSKGGLAGGNTDTQYF
TRBV14	TRBJ2-1	17	CASSRDVLIGSYNEQFF
TRBV12-3/TRBV12-4	TRBJ2-3	14	CASSLGQGPDTQYF
TRBV6-4	TRBJ2-1	16	CASSRLAGAISGEQFF
TRBV24-1	TRBJ2-1	18	CATSDPSRLAGDRNEQFF
TRBV20-1	TRBJ2-2	13	CSASRVNTGELFF
TRBV5-1	TRBJ1-2	16	CASSSEAGGAGYGYTF
TRBV2	TRBJ2-2	15	CASRSRDRGAGELFF
TRBV7-2	TRBJ2-1	14	CASSREGTYNEQFF
TRBV12-3/TRBV12-4	TRBJ1-2	15	CASSFRTGANYGYTF
TRBV12-3/TRBV12-4	TRBJ2-2	19	CASSAQARGLYPNTGELFF
TRBV6-2/TRBV6-3	TRBJ2-7	15	CASSYSRQGVDEQYF
TRBV9	TRBJ2-1	16	CASSPRLGGHYNEQFF
TRBV18	TRBJ2-5	13	CASSPGQDETQYF
TRBV7-9	TRBJ2-5	14	CASSLGSGRQLQYF
TRBV20-1	TRBJ2-6	16	CSARFSGSSGANVLTF
TRBV5-1	TRBJ2-5	12	CASTPTEETQYF
TRBV9	TRBJ2-1	13	CASSEGPDHEQFF